A selection of T cell receptor beta chains follows, all from one sample in a study of blood T cell repertoires in COVID-19. Here immunoSEQ multiplex PCR was the method, and the copy in TCRdb shows in-frame clones only, minus some. The data show around 170,000 clones, 84% seen once. The sequencing sample was made of PBMCs or T cells enriched from blood (not recorded which). These receptor sequences come from a woman aged 45-59 years who had recovered from COVID-19. Both conserved end residues are trimmed from each CDR3.

TRBJ2-2	TRBV5-5	ASSREYTGELF
TRBJ2-2	TRBV5-1	ASSYRTGRQTGELF
TRBJ1-1	TRBV9	ASSEGSVLGEAF
TRBJ1-1	TRBV6-2/TRBV6-3	ASSPNRGTRNTEAF
TRBJ1-6	TRBV9	ASSVLATNSPLH
TRBJ1-1	TRBV2	ASSESGRGNTEAF
TRBJ1-1	TRBV13	ASSLGAMSTEAF
TRBJ2-7	TRBV3-1/TRBV3-2	ASSHSGSSYEQY
TRBJ2-2	TRBV29-1	STRETNTGELF
TRBJ1-5	TRBV6-6	ASSASGGGGILH
TRBJ1-2	TRBV29-1	SVTDSYGYT
TRBJ2-7	TRBV7-9	ASSLVLATHYEQY
TRBJ1-3	TRBV3-1/TRBV3-2	ASTPPGISGNTIY
TRBJ1-2	TRBV19	ATAGQGAFPNYGYT
TRBJ2-1	TRBV12-3/TRBV12-4	ASSYGGASEQF
TRBJ2-7	TRBV3-1/TRBV3-2	ASSPGGGPYEQY
TRBJ1-4	TRBV4-3	ASSQPGQGDEKLF